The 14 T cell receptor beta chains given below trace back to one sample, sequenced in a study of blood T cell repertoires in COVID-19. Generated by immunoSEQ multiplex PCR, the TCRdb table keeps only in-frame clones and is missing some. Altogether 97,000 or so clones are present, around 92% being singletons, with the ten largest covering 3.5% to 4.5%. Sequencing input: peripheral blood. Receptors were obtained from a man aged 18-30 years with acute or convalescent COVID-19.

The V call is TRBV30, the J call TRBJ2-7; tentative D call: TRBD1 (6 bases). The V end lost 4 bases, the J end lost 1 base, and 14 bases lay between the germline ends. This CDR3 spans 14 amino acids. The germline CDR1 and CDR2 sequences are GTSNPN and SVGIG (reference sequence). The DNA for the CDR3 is TGTGCCTGGAATCGGGACAATCTGTCCTACGAGCAGTACTTC. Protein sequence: CAWNRDNLSYEQYF.

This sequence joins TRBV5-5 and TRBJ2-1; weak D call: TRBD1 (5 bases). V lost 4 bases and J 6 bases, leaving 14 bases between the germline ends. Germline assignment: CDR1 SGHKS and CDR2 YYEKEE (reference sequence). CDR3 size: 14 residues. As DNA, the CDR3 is TGTGCCAGCAGCCGTCTGATAAGGGGCAATGAGCAGTTCTTC. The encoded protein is CASSRLIRGNEQFF.

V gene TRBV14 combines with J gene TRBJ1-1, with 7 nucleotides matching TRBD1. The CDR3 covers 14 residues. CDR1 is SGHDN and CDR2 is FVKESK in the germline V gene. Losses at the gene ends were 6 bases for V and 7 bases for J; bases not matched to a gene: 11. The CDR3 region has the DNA TGTGCCAGCAGTCGAGACAGGGTGTGGGTTGAAGCTTTCTTT. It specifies CASSRDRVWVEAFF.

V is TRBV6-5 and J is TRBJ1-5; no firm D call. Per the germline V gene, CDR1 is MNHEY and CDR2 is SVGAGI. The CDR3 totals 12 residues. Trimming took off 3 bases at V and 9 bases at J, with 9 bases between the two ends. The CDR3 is CASSYFSRPQHF. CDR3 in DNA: TGTGCCAGCAGTTATTTCTCTCGGCCCCAGCATTTT.

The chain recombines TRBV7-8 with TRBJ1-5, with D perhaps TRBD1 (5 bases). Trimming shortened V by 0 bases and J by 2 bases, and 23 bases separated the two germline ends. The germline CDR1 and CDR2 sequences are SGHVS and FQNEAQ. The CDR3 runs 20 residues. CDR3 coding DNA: TGTGCCAGCAGCTTAGCCGCTCGGGGGGTAATGGATTTGGGCAATCAGCCCCAGCATTTT. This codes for CASSLAARGVMDLGNQPQHF.

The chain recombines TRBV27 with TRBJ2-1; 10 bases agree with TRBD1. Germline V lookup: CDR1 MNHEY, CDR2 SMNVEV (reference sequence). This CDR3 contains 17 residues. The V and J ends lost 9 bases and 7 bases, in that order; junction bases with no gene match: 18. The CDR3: CASLTRQEDRGTNEQFF. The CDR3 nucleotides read TGTGCCAGTTTAACCCGCCAGGAGGACAGGGGGACGAATGAGCAGTTCTTC.

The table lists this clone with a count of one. The CDR3 loop reads CASSLGGGVHTEAFF. Here the CDR3 DNA reads TGTGCCAGCAGTTTAGGGGGAGGAGTCCACACTGAAGCTTTCTTT. The chain links TRBV27 to TRBJ1-1; perhaps TRBD1 as D (5 bases). CDR1 and CDR2 (germline): MNHEY, SMNVEV (reference sequence). This CDR3 has 15 residues. With 2 bases removed from V and 3 bases from J, the gap between germline ends came to 13 bases.

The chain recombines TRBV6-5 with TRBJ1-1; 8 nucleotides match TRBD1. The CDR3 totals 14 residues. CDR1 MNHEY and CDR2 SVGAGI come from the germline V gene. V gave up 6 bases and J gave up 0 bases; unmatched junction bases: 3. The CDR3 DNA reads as TGTGCCAGCAGCGTGACAGGGGTGAACACTGAAGCTTTCTTT. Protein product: CASSVTGVNTEAFF.

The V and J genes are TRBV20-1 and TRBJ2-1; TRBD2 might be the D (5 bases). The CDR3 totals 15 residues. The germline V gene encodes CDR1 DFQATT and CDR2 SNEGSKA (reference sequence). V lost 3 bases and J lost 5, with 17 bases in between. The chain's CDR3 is CSASPGSQGDNEQFF. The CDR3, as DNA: TGCAGTGCTAGTCCGGGGTCTCAAGGCGACAATGAGCAGTTCTTC.

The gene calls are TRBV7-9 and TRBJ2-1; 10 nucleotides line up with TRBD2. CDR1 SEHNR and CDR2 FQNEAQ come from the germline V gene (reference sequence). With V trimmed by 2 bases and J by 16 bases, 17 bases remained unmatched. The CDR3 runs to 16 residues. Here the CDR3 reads CASSLPQILLAGSPFF. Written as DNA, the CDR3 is TGTGCCAGCAGCTTACCCCAAATCTTACTAGCGGGAAGCCCCTTCTTC.

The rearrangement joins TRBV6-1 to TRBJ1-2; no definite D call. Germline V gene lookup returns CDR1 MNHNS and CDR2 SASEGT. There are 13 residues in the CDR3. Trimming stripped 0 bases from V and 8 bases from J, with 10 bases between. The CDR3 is CASSEAGLGGYTF. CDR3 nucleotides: TGTGCCAGCAGTGAAGCGGGCCTCGGCGGCTACACCTTC.

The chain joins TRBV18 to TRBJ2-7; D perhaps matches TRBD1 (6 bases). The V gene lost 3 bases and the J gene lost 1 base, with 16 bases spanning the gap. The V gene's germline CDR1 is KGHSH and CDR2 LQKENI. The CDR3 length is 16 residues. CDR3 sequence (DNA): TGTGCCAGCTCACCCGGCGACCAGGGGAATTCCTACGAGCAGTACTTC. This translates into CASSPGDQGNSYEQYF.

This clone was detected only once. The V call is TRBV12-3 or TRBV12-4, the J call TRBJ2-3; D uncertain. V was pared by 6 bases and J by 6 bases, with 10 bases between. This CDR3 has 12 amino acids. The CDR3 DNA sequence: TGTGCCAGCAGGGTTTCCGCGGATACGCAGTATTTT. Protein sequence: CASRVSADTQYF.

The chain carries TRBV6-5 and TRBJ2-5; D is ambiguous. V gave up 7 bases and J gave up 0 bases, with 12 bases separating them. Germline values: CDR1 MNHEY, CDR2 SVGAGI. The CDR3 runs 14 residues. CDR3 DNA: TGTGCCAGCACTCACTTCAAGTACCAAGAGACCCAGTACTTC. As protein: CASTHFKYQETQYF.